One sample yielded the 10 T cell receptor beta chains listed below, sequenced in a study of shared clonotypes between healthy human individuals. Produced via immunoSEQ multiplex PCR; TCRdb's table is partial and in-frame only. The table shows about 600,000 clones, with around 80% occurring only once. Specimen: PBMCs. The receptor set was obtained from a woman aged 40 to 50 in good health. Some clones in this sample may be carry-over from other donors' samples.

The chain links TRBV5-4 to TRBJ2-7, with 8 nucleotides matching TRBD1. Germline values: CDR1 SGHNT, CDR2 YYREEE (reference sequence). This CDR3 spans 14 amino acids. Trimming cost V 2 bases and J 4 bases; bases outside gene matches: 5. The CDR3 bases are TGTGCCAGCAGCTTCCCGACAGGGGATTACGAGCAGTACTTC. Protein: CASSFPTGDYEQYF.

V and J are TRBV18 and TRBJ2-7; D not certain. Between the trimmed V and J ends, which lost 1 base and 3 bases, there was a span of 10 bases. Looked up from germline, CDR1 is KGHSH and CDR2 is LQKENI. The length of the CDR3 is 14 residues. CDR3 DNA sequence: TGTGCCAGCTCACCACGCCTATCCGGCTACGAGCAGTACTTC. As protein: CASSPRLSGYEQYF.

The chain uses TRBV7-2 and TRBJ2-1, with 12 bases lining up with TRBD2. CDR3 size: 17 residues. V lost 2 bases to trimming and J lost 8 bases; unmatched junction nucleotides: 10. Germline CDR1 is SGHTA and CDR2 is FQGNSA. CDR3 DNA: TGTGCCAGCAGCTTAACGGTCCCTAGCGGGAGGGTAGATGAGCAGTTCTTC. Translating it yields CASSLTVPSGRVDEQFF.

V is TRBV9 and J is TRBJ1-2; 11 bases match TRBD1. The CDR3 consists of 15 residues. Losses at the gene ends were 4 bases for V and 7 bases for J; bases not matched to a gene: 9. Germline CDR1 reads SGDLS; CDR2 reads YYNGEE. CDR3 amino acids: CASSSIGQGAVGYTF. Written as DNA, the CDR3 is TGTGCCAGCAGCTCGATTGGACAGGGGGCAGTTGGCTACACCTTC.

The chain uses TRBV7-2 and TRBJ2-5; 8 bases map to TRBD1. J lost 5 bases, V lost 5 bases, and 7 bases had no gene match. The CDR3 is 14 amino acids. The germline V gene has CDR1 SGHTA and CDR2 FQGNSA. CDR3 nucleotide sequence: TGTGCCAGCAGCACTGGACAGGGTGAGGAGACCCAGTACTTC. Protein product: CASSTGQGEETQYF.

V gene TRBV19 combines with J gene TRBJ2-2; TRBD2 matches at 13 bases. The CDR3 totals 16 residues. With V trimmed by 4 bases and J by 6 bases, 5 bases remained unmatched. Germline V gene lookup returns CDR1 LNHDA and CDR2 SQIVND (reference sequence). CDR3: CASSTRTSGSPGELFF. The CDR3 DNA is TGTGCCAGTAGTACACGGACTAGCGGGAGCCCCGGGGAGCTGTTTTTT.

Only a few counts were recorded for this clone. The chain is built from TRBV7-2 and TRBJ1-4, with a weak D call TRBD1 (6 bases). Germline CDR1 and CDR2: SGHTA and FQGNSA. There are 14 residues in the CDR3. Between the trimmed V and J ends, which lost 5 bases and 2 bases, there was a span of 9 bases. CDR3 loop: CASSDRSTNEKLFF. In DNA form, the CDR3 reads TGTGCCAGCAGCGACAGGTCCACTAATGAAAAACTGTTTTTT.

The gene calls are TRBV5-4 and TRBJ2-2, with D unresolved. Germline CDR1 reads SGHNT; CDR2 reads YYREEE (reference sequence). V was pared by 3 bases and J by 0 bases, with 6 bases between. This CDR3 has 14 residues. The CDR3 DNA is TGTGCCAGCAGCTCGGGCGCGAACACCGGGGAGCTGTTTTTT. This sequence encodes CASSSGANTGELFF.

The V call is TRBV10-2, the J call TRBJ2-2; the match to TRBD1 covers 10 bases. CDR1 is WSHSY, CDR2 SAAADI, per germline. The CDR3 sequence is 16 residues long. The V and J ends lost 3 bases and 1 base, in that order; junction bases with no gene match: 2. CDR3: CASSDRTGGNTGELFF. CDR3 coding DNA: TGCGCCAGCAGTGACCGGACAGGGGGGAACACCGGGGAGCTGTTTTTT.

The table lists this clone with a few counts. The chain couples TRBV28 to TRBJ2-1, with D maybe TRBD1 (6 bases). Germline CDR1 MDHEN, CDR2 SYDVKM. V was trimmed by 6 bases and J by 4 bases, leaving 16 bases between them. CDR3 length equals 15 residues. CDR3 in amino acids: CASSAQGFSYNEQFF. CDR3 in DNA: TGTGCCAGCAGCGCACAGGGATTTTCATACAATGAGCAGTTCTTC. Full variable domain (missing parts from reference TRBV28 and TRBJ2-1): DVKVTQSSRYLVKRTGEKVFLECVQDMDHENMFWYRQDPGLGLRLIYFSYDVKMKEKGDIPEGYSVSREKKERFSLILESASTNQTSMYLCASSAQGFSYNEQFFGPGTRLTVL.